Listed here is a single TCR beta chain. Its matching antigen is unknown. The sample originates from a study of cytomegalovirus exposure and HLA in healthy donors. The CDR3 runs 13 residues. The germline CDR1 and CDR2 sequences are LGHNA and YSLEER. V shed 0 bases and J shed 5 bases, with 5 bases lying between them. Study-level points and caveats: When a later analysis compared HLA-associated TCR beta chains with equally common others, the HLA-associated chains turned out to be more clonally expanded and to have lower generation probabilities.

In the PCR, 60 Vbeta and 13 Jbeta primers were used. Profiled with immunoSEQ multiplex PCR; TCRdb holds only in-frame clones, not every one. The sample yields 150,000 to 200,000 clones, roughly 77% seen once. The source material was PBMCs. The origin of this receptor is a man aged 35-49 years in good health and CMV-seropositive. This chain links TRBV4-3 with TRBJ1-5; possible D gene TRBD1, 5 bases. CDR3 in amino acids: CASSQDRDQPQHF. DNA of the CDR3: TGCGCCAGCAGCCAAGACAGGGATCAGCCCCAGCATTTT.